This T cell receptor (beta chain) was found in a study of CD8 T cells in Susac syndrome. Overall study results and limits: The study conceded that its TCR sequencing and HLA analysis involved relatively few individuals.

V gave up 4 bases and J gave up 6 bases, with 12 bases separating them. The CDR3 extends over 13 amino acids. As controls, healthy donors matched for age and sex were used. Regarding this clonotype: What it recognizes is unknown.

Random hexamers were used to reverse transcribe about 0.45 to 1 ug of RNA. TCRdb re-called the immunoSEQ multiplex PCR reads through MiXCR, storing one row per CDR3 protein. The sample holds more than 110,000 distinct CDR3 sequences, roughly 94% seen once. The V call is TRBV12-3 or TRBV12-4, the J call TRBJ1-1; no definite D call. Sequenced: CD8+ T cells from PBMCs. This TCR came from a human donor in good health. The CDR3 coding sequence is TGTGCCAGCAGTTCCTGGGAAGGATCTGAAGCTTTCTTT. Amino acid sequence: CASSSWEGSEAFF.